This TCR beta chain was profiled in a study of blood T cell repertoires in COVID-19 (TCRdb year 2020). In the study overall: Samples from collaborators originated in the United States, Italy and Spain and spanned both the acute and convalescent phases of COVID-19. Subjects who had been exposed to COVID-19, were actively infected with it, or had recovered from it provided the deeply sampled blood TCRbeta repertoires that made up the dataset. Where available, HLA class I and class II types were taken from metadata supplied by the sample provider and were not determined by assay-based typing. The repertoires were made available in a free public database intended to serve as a resource for research on the immune response to SARS-CoV-2. The material from the prospective study consisted of cDNA or gDNA derived from T cells, B-cell-depleted T cells, or PBMCs. Samples were obtained from the ongoing ImmuneRACE study (first 160 participants) and from about 1,300 subjects provided by 6 global collaborators. Sample metadata almost always included a de-identified subject ID, COVID-19 status, age in years and sex. Results and caveats for the whole study, not just this receptor: The quantity of clinical and demographic metadata differed by source and by participant and was supplied without curation.

A note on this clone: What antigen it recognizes has not been identified. Base-call qualities are not available, and no considerably larger clone is one nucleotide away.

TCRbeta CDR3 regions were amplified from genomic DNA by means of the immunoSEQ Assay, a bias-controlled multiplex PCR. The original methods were these. Nucleated cell counts per sample were estimated from amplification of reference gene primers within the assay. To quantify the absolute abundance of each unique TCRbeta CDR3 rearrangement, sequence reads were collapsed and filtered. For each sample, productive Simpson clonality was calculated by taking the square root of Simpson's diversity index across productive rearrangements. TCRdb holds this immuneACCESS table with in-frame rearrangements only. Some clones are missing; in checked studies, unresolved V genes explain under half, and the rest has no known cause. V and J calls and clone size are given by that table; D and trimming were obtained from the DNA. The sample profile shows 300,000 to 350,000 clones; approximately 90% of them were found once. The ten largest clones capture 9.9% of the sample.

One collaborating source in Seattle enrolled patients while the patients were actively infected and followed the patients over time throughout the course of disease. The collaborating institutions used their own protocols to collect whole blood in K2EDTA tubes. For TCRbeta analysis, collaborators shipped samples in one of three forms: frozen whole blood, isolated PBMCs, or DNA extracted from either of those sample types. Relative to germline, V is 7 bases shorter and J is 7 bases shorter, with 23 bases between their ends. Counted from cysteine to phenylalanine, this CDR3 has 17 amino acids. This entry keeps only the CDR3 DNA: 51 bases, framed from base 1. Reading the germline V gene gives CDR1 MDHEN and CDR2 SYDVKM.

The sequenced sample consisted of peripheral blood. This clonotype originated in a man aged 25 to 40 with COVID-19, enrolled during active disease. The chain is encoded by TRBV28 joined to TRBJ1-6; a tentative D call is TRBD1 (6 bases match). CDR3 protein: CASTNGGAAFTNSPLHF. The DNA sequence reads TGTGCCAGCACCAATGGGGGGGCGGCTTTTACGAATTCACCCCTCCACTTT.